This T cell receptor (beta chain) was recorded in a study of neurological immune-mediated disorders. Study-level points and caveats: HTLV-1-associated myelopathy displayed the greatest TCR clonal expansion, and multiple sclerosis exhibited the smallest, lower than that of healthy controls.

Ten or more counts support this clonotype. Its antigen is currently unknown. For the unsorted libraries, 2 million PBMCs stored at -80 C served as input. cDNA synthesis was performed by 5'RACE with 10-nucleotide random UMIs. The output of every sequencing run, over 180 million TCR-beta sequences, came from 15-18 subjects. TCRdb fed the 5' RACE reads into MiXCR, producing one record per CDR3 protein. The sample has about 48,000 distinct CDR3 sequences; 10% are singletons. CDR1 is SNHLY and CDR2 is FYNNEI in the germline V gene. The CDR3 totals 15 residues. J was trimmed by 2 bases and V by 5 bases; bases with no gene match: 8.

This clonotype originated in a woman aged 40 to 50 with HTLV-1-associated myelopathy (HAM/TSP). The chain joins TRBV2 to TRBJ1-2; TRBD1 matches at 7 bases. Sequenced sample: PBMCs. CDR3 bases: TGTGCCAGCAGTTCATGGACAGGTGACAACTATGGCTACACCTTC. It is translated as CASSSWTGDNYGYTF. The variable domain in full, completed from reference TRBV2 and TRBJ1-2, reads EPEVTQTPSHQVTQMGQEVILRCVPISNHLYFYWYRQILGQKVEFLVSFYNNEISEKSEIFDDQFSVERPDGSNFTLKIRSTKLEDSAMYFCASSSWTGDNYGYTFGSGTRLTVV.